The 14 T cell receptor beta chains below come from one sample, sequenced in a study of technical replicates of blood from a few donors. Assay: immunoSEQ multiplex PCR; the TCRdb copy retains only in-frame clones and omits some. There are about 81,000 clones in the sample; 90% to 97% occur only once, and 0.36% lies in the top ten. The sequencing input was T cells isolated from PBMCs. These receptors all come from a human donor in good health.

This chain joins TRBV11-2 and TRBJ2-7; D is unresolved. The CDR3 runs 16 residues. Germline CDR1 reads SGHAT; CDR2 reads FQNNGV. Trimming took off 2 bases at V and 7 bases at J, with 21 bases between the two ends. CDR3 amino acids: CASSLYRRSTPGEQYF. In nucleotides, the CDR3 is TGTGCCAGCAGCTTATACCGCCGCTCGACTCCTGGGGAGCAGTACTTC. Filled out from reference TRBV11-2 and TRBJ2-7, the complete variable domain reads EAGVAQSPRYKIIEKRQSVAFWCNPISGHATLYWYQQILGQGPKLLIQFQNNGVVDDSQLPKDRFSAERLKGVDSTLKIQPAKLEDSAVYLCASSLYRRSTPGEQYFGPGTRLTVT.

This clone was picked up one time. The chain combines TRBV19 with TRBJ2-1; the match to TRBD2 covers 12 bases. CDR3 size: 13 residues. The germline V gene encodes CDR1 LNHDA and CDR2 SQIVND (reference sequence). J gave up 7 bases and V 6 bases, and 1 base lay outside the gene matches. The chain's CDR3 is CASSGTSGNEQFF. The CDR3 DNA reads TGTGCCAGTAGCGGGACTAGCGGGAATGAGCAGTTCTTC.

This chain uses TRBV11-3 with TRBJ2-7; unclear D gene. V was pared by 5 bases and J by 7 bases, with 21 bases between. This CDR3 has 15 amino acids. Germline lookup yields CDR1 SGHNT and CDR2 YENEEA. The CDR3 loop is CASSLSRQSPWEQYF. CDR3 DNA sequence: TGTGCCAGCAGCCTGTCCCGCCAGTCTCCCTGGGAGCAGTACTTC.

The J gene is TRBJ2-3, the V gene TRBV6-1; 8 bases align to TRBD2. The CDR3 consists of 14 residues. The junction had 8 bases not matched to a gene; V was cut back by 7 bases and J by 5 bases. Germline V CDR1 and CDR2: MNHNS, SASEGT. The CDR3 region is CASIYSGKLDTQYF. The CDR3 region has the DNA TGTGCCAGCATCTATAGCGGGAAATTAGATACGCAGTATTTT.

The chain links TRBV6-6 to TRBJ1-5; TRBD1 might be the D (6 bases). Germline CDR1 reads MNHNY; CDR2 reads SVGAGI (reference sequence). The CDR3 spans 16 residues. Trimming removed 4 bases from V and 3 bases from J, with 16 bases in between. For the CDR3, the DNA is TGTGCCAGCAGTTCCCTGGCAGGGGCGACCAATCAGCCCCAGCATTTT. Residues: CASSSLAGATNQPQHF.

The J gene is TRBJ2-6, the V gene TRBV9, with D perhaps TRBD2 (6 bases). V lost 2 bases and J lost 0, with 9 bases in between. CDR3 length equals 16 residues. The germline CDR1 and CDR2 sequences are SGDLS and YYNGEE. The CDR3 nucleotides read TGTGCCAGCAGCGTTCTGGGGGGCTCTGGGGCCAACGTCCTGACTTTC. Translation gives CASSVLGGSGANVLTF.

This chain joins TRBV28 and TRBJ2-7; D ambiguous. In germline, CDR1 is MDHEN, CDR2 SYDVKM. V lost 2 bases and J 6 bases, leaving 17 bases between the germline ends. The CDR3 length is 15 residues. The CDR3 here is CASSLVLASFVEQYF. The DNA for the CDR3 is TGTGCCAGCAGTTTAGTATTGGCTAGTTTCGTCGAGCAGTACTTC.

CDR3 residues: CASSSRTTEGGYTF. The DNA of the CDR3 is TGTGCCAGCAGCTCCCGGACGACGGAGGGTGGCTACACCTTC. This sequence joins TRBV4-2 and TRBJ1-2; D unclear. Trimming left V 5 bases short and J 7 bases short, with 17 bases between. This CDR3 has 14 amino acids. CDR1 is LGHNA and CDR2 is YNFKEQ in the germline V gene.

The CDR3 DNA reads TGCGCCAGCAGTCAATCGGAGTTCCAATCTGCCTTCTCTGGGGCCAACGTCCTGACTTTC. Translating gives CASSQSEFQSAFSGANVLTF. This chain connects TRBV23-1 to TRBJ2-6, with unresolved D. TRBV23-1 is placed among ORFs of uncertain function. V lost 0 bases and J lost 0, with 18 bases in between. The CDR3 length is 20 residues.

The sample holds one count of this clone. The chain recombines TRBV28 with TRBJ1-3; tentatively, D is TRBD1 (5 bases). CDR1 and CDR2 (germline): MDHEN, SYDVKM. V was clipped by 4 bases and J by 0 bases, with 13 bases between them. The length of the CDR3 is 16 residues. As DNA, the CDR3 is TGTGCCAGCAGTTCCCTAGGGGTCTTCTCTGGAAACACCATATATTTT. Protein: CASSSLGVFSGNTIYF. The full variable domain, its missing parts supplied by reference TRBV28 and TRBJ1-3, is DVKVTQSSRYLVKRTGEKVFLECVQDMDHENMFWYRQDPGLGLRLIYFSYDVKMKEKGDIPEGYSVSREKKERFSLILESASTNQTSMYLCASSSLGVFSGNTIYFGEGSWLTVV.

V is TRBV29-1 and J is TRBJ1-2; 7 positions agree with TRBD1. There are 11 residues in the CDR3. The ends lost 6 bases at V and 6 bases at J; junction bases unmatched: 4. The V gene's germline CDR1 is SQVTM and CDR2 ANQGSEA. CDR3 sequence (DNA): TGCAGCGTATTTGGACAGGATGGCTACACCTTC. This translates into CSVFGQDGYTF. The entire variable domain, with the rest obtained from reference TRBV29-1 and TRBJ1-2, is as follows: SAVISQKPSRDICQRGTSLTIQCQVDSQVTMMFWYRQQPGQSLTLIATANQGSEATYESGFVIDKFPISRPNLTFSTLTVSNMSPEDSSIYLCSVFGQDGYTFGSGTRLTVV.

CDR3: CASTTGGGGDEQYF. In DNA form, the CDR3 reads TGTGCCAGCACCACGGGGGGGGGAGGGGACGAGCAGTACTTC. The chain employs TRBV6-1 and TRBJ2-7, with 8 bases matching TRBD2. Trimming took 7 bases from V and 5 from J; bases not matched to a gene: 10. The CDR3 covers 14 residues. CDR1 is MNHNS, CDR2 SASEGT, per germline.

The chain is built from TRBV15 and TRBJ1-3; 7 nucleotides agree with TRBD1. The CDR3 consists of 15 residues. Trimming cost V 0 bases and J 4 bases; bases outside gene matches: 3. Germline CDR1 is LNHNV and CDR2 is YYDKDF (reference sequence). CDR3 residues: CATSRDRGPGNTIYF. In DNA form, the CDR3 reads TGTGCCACCAGCAGAGATAGGGGGCCGGGAAACACCATATATTTT. The entire variable domain, with the rest obtained from reference TRBV15 and TRBJ1-3, is as follows: DAMVIQNPRYQVTQFGKPVTLSCSQTLNHNVMYWYQQKSSQAPKLLFHYYDKDFNNEADTPDNFQSRRPNTSFCFLDIRSPGLGDTAMYLCATSRDRGPGNTIYFGEGSWLTVV.

In DNA, the CDR3 is TGTGCCAGCAGTCCATACCCCCGGGGAGACGAGCAGTACTTC. Translating gives CASSPYPRGDEQYF. The chain joins TRBV27 to TRBJ2-7, with D perhaps TRBD2 (5 bases). Germline V gene sequence: CDR1 MNHEY, CDR2 SMNVEV (reference sequence). The CDR3 runs to 14 residues. V was shortened by 5 bases and J by 5 bases, with 16 bases between the two germline ends.